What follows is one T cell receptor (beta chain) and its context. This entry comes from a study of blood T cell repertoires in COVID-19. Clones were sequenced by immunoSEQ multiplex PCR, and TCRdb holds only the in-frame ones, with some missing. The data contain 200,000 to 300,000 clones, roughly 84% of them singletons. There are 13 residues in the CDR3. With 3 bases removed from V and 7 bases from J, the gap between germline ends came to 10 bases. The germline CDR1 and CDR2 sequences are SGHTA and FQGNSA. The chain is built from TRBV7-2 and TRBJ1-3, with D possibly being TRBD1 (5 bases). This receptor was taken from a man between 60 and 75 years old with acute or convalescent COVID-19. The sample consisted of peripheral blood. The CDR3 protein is CASSLGGANTIYF. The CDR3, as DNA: TGTGCCAGCAGCTTGGGAGGGGCGAACACCATATATTTT.